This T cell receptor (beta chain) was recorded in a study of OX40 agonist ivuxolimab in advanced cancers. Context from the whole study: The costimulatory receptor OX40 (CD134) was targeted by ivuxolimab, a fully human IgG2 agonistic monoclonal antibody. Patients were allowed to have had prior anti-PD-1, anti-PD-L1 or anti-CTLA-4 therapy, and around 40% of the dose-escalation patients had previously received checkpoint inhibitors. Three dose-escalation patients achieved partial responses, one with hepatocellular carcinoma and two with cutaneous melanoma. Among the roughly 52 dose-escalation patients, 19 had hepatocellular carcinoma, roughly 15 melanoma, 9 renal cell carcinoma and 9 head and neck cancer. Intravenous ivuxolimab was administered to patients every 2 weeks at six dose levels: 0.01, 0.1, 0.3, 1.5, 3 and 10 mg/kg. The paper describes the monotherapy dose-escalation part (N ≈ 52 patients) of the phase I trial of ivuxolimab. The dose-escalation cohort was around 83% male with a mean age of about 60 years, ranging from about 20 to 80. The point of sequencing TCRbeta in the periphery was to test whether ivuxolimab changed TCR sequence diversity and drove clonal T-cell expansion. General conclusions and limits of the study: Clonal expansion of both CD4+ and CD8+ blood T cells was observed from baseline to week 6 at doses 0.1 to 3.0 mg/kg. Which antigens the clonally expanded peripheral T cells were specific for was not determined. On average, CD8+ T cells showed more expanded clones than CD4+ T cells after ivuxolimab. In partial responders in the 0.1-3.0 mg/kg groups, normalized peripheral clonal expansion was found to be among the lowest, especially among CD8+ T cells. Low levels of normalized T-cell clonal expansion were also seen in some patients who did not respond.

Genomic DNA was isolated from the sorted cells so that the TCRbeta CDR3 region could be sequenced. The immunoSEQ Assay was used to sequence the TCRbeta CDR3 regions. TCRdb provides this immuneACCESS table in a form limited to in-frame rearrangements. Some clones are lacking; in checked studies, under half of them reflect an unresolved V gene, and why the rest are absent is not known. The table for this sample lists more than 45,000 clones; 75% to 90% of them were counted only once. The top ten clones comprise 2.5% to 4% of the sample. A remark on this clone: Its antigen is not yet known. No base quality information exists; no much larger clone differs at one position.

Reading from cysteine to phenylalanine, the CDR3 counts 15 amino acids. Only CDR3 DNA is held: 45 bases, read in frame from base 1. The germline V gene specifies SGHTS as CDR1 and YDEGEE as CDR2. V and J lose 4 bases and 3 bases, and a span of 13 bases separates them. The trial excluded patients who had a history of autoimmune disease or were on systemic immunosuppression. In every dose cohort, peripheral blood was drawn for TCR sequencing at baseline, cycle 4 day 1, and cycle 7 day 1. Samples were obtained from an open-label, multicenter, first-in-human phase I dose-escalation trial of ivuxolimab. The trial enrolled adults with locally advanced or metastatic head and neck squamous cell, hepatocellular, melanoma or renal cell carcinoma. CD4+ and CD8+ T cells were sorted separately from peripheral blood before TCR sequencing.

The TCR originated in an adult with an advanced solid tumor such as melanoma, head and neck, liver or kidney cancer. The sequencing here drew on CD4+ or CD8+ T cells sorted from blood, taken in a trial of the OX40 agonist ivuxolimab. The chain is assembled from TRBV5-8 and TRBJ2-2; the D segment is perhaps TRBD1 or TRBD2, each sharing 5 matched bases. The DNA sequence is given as TGTGCCAGCAGCCCTCGGGACCCATACACCGGGGAGCTGTTTTTT. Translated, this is CASSPRDPYTGELFF.